This TCR beta chain came from a study of human T cells and chemical hapten exposure. The CDR3 is 13 residues long. V dropped 2 bases and J dropped 2 bases, with 7 bases sitting between them. Germline lookup yields CDR1 SGDLS and CDR2 YYNGEE. Sample time point: patch test 2, 6 weeks after DPC sensitization. Described treatment: therapeutic diphenylcyclopropenone sensitization with weekly scalp DPC. This clonotype was recorded many times. Library construction involved attaching unique molecular identifiers to individual cDNA molecules, which allowed quantitative, reproducible TCR counting. A single record per CDR3 protein comes from TCRdb applying MiXCR to the RACE reads. The sample lists roughly 24,000 distinct CDR3 sequences, more than 8% occurring once.

The material sequenced was whole blood, taken in connection with sensitization to the hapten diphenylcyclopropenone (DPC). The chain uses TRBV9 and TRBJ2-5; D gene uncertain. This sequence was found in a man between 25 and 39 years old with alopecia areata. Some clones in this sample may be carry-over from other donors' samples. The CDR3 sequence is CASSVDVQETQYF. The DNA for the CDR3 is TGTGCCAGCAGCGTCGACGTTCAAGAGACCCAGTACTTC. Full variable domain (missing parts from reference TRBV9 and TRBJ2-5): DSGVTQTPKHLITATGQRVTLRCSPRSGDLSVYWYQQSLDQGLQFLIQYYNGEERAKGNILERFSAQQFPDLHSELNLSSLELGDSALYFCASSVDVQETQYFGPGTRLLVL.